These T cell receptor beta chains were read from a single sample in a study of cytomegalovirus exposure and HLA in healthy donors. Repertoires were generated with immunoSEQ multiplex PCR, while TCRdb's copy carries only in-frame clones and drops some. The table lists approximately 89,000 clones, around 73% of them singletons. Sequenced: PBMCs. The receptors here all came from a female donor in good health and CMV-seronegative. The CDR3 runs from the conserved cysteine through the conserved F or W. The order of the fields is J gene, V gene, clone size, D gene, CDR3 length, CDR3 protein, CDR3 DNA. The D gene is left open where the match is weak. Rows give clone size only sometimes, using once, few, many, or a class for an expanded clone.

TRBJ2-6 TRBV4-2 . . 18 CASSQEPGSSSGANVLTF TGTGCCAGCAGCCAAGAACCGGGGTCGAGCTCTGGGGCCAACGTCCTGACTTTC
TRBJ1-1 TRBV30 . . 13 CACTGLGTTEAFF TGTGCCTGCACGGGACTTGGCACTACTGAAGCTTTCTTT
TRBJ2-5 TRBV30 few TRBD1 14 CAWSPDRVGETQYF TGTGCCTGGAGTCCGGACAGGGTGGGGGAGACCCAGTACTTC
TRBJ1-2 TRBV4-1 . . 17 CASSPIRRDTETYGYTF TGCGCCAGCAGCCCAATCCGACGGGACACAGAAACATATGGCTACACCTTC
TRBJ2-1 TRBV6-5 . . 15 CASSYSVQGRSEQFF TGTGCCAGCAGTTACTCGGTACAGGGCCGGAGCGAGCAGTTCTTC
TRBJ1-1 TRBV10-1 few . 14 CASTYDSRDTEAFF TGCGCCAGCACCTACGACAGTCGTGACACTGAAGCTTTCTTT
TRBJ1-1 TRBV30 . TRBD1 16 CAWSRRDSHMNTEAFF TGTGCCTGGAGTCGTCGGGACAGCCACATGAACACTGAAGCTTTCTTT
TRBJ2-2 TRBV10-2 . TRBD2 18 CASNVPGLAPHRTGELFF TGCGCCAGCAACGTCCCGGGACTAGCACCTCATCGCACCGGGGAGCTGTTTTTT
TRBJ1-1 TRBV15 . . 16 CATSREMDSLNTEAFF TGTGCCACCAGCAGGGAAATGGACAGCCTGAACACTGAAGCTTTCTTT
TRBJ1-1 TRBV10-3 . . 13 CAISEAGGDEAFF TGTGCCATCAGTGAAGCGGGGGGAGATGAAGCTTTCTTT
TRBJ1-2 TRBV6-5 . TRBD1 12 CASSHQGDGYTF TGTGCCAGCAGTCACCAGGGGGATGGCTACACCTTC
TRBJ1-3 TRBV5-6 once . 14 CASSPGPSGNTIYF TGTGCCAGCAGCCCAGGGCCCTCTGGAAACACCATATATTTT
TRBJ2-3 TRBV6-1 . . 15 CASSWGAGGTDTQYF TGTGCCAGCAGTTGGGGGGCGGGGGGCACAGATACGCAGTATTTT
TRBJ2-5 TRBV27 . TRBD2 14 CASSKRGGPKTQYF TGTGCCAGCAGTAAGCGGGGGGGCCCGAAGACCCAGTACTTC
TRBJ2-3 TRBV12-5 . TRBD2 13 CASALGGADTQYF TGTGCTAGTGCCCTTGGGGGGGCAGATACGCAGTATTTT
TRBJ2-1 TRBV5-5 once TRBD2 16 CASRVPGLADYNEQFF TGTGCCAGCAGGGTACCGGGACTAGCGGACTACAATGAGCAGTTCTTC
TRBJ2-7 TRBV11-1 . TRBD1 14 CASSPRDRGIEQYF TGTGCCAGCAGCCCCCGAGACAGGGGGATCGAGCAGTACTTC
TRBJ2-5 TRBV30 . TRBD1 16 CAWNTYGDRGQETQYF TGTGCCTGGAATACATATGGGGACAGGGGGCAAGAGACCCAGTACTTC
TRBJ2-2 TRBV28 . . 13 CATFQGYTGELFF TGTGCCACCTTCCAGGGTTACACCGGGGAGCTGTTTTTT
TRBJ1-5 TRBV9 . TRBD1 15 CASSWTGEGNQPQHF TGTGCCAGCAGCTGGACAGGGGAGGGCAATCAGCCCCAGCATTTT
TRBJ1-2 TRBV29-1 . TRBD1 15 CSVEVRTGGAYGYTF TGCAGCGTTGAAGTTCGGACAGGGGGCGCCTATGGCTACACCTTC
TRBJ2-1 TRBV5-1 . TRBD1 16 CASSIIQGPSYNEQFF TGCGCCAGCAGCATCATACAGGGGCCATCCTACAATGAGCAGTTCTTC
TRBJ1-4 TRBV20-1 . . 11 CSAPSNEKLFF TGCAGTGCTCCTAGTAATGAAAAACTGTTTTTT
TRBJ2-1 TRBV19 few TRBD2 14 CASSLLAGGNEQFF TGTGCCAGTAGTTTACTAGCGGGAGGTAATGAGCAGTTCTTC
TRBJ1-4 TRBV30 few . 14 CAWSVGQGSEKLFF TGTGCCTGGAGTGTTGGGCAGGGTAGTGAAAAACTGTTTTTT
TRBJ1-2 TRBV19 . TRBD1 15 CASSPDRGRFYGYTF TGTGCCAGTAGTCCTGACAGGGGGCGCTTCTATGGCTACACCTTC
TRBJ2-3 TRBV6-4 . TRBD2 15 CASSIAGESTDTQYF TGTGCCAGCAGTATAGCGGGGGAGAGCACAGATACGCAGTATTTT
TRBJ2-7 TRBV15 few . 15 CATSRAWLRPYEQYF TGTGCCACCAGCAGGGCGTGGTTGCGGCCCTACGAGCAGTACTTC
TRBJ2-7 TRBV5-1 few . 13 CASRRDINYEQYF TGCGCCAGCAGAAGGGACATCAACTACGAGCAGTACTTC
TRBJ2-7 TRBV6-5 few TRBD1 14 CASSPRTGGGEQYF TGTGCCAGCAGCCCTCGGACAGGGGGCGGCGAGCAGTACTTC
TRBJ1-1 TRBV6-5 . . 14 CASSSPRGTAEAFF TGTGCCAGCAGTTCCCCCCGGGGTACCGCTGAAGCTTTCTTT
TRBJ1-4 TRBV7-9 . . 13 CSSSRDSGEKLFF TGTTCCAGCAGCCGTGACAGTGGCGAAAAACTGTTTTTT
TRBJ1-2 TRBV7-2 . . 16 CASSFTWGSLPYGYTF TGTGCCAGCAGCTTTACCTGGGGCTCTCTCCCCTATGGCTACACCTTC
TRBJ2-7 TRBV19 . TRBD2 14 CASSLAGGRYEQYF TGTGCCAGTAGCCTAGCGGGAGGGCGGTACGAGCAGTACTTC
TRBJ2-1 TRBV29-1 . TRBD2 15 CSALGLAGVYNEQFF TGCAGCGCACTTGGACTAGCGGGGGTGTACAATGAGCAGTTCTTC
TRBJ1-6 TRBV28 few . 12 CASSFQGRPLHF TGTGCCAGCAGTTTTCAGGGTAGGCCCCTCCACTTT
TRBJ2-7 TRBV5-1 . TRBD2 14 CASSLDEGLDEQYF TGCGCCAGCAGCTTGGATGAGGGACTAGACGAGCAGTACTTC
TRBJ2-5 TRBV7-9 . TRBD1 17 CASSLGQGARDPVAQYF TGTGCCAGCAGCTTAGGACAGGGAGCAAGAGACCCAGTGGCCCAGTACTTC
TRBJ1-4 TRBV6-5 once . 15 CASSPGGAPNEKLFF TGTGCCAGCAGTCCAGGTGGGGCACCGAATGAAAAACTGTTTTTT
TRBJ2-2 TRBV27 . TRBD2 15 CASREGLAYTGELFF TGTGCCAGCAGAGAGGGACTAGCGTACACCGGGGAGCTGTTTTTT
TRBJ1-2 TRBV9 . . 15 CASSPRFSDAQGYTF TGTGCCAGCAGCCCTCGCTTTTCAGATGCCCAAGGCTACACCTTC
TRBJ2-7 TRBV2 . . 14 CASSPSDSSYEQYF TGTGCCAGCAGTCCTAGCGACAGCTCCTACGAGCAGTACTTC
TRBJ1-2 TRBV2 . . 16 CASTREHAAGDYGYTF TGTGCCAGCACACGGGAGCATGCGGCAGGTGACTATGGCTACACCTTC
TRBJ1-2 TRBV28 once . 13 CASRGDRTGGYTF TGTGCCAGCAGGGGAGACAGGACGGGCGGCTACACCTTC
TRBJ2-4 TRBV19 . TRBD1 19 CASRTGTGLNGVAKNIQYF TGTGCCAGTAGGACCGGGACAGGTCTAAATGGGGTGGCCAAAAACATTCAGTACTTC
TRBJ2-7 TRBV19 . TRBD2 14 CASSKSSGVWEQYF TGTGCCAGTAGTAAGTCTAGCGGGGTCTGGGAGCAGTACTTC
TRBJ2-3 TRBV5-1 . . 12 CASSQRTDTQYF TGCGCCAGCAGTCAGAGGACAGATACGCAGTATTTT